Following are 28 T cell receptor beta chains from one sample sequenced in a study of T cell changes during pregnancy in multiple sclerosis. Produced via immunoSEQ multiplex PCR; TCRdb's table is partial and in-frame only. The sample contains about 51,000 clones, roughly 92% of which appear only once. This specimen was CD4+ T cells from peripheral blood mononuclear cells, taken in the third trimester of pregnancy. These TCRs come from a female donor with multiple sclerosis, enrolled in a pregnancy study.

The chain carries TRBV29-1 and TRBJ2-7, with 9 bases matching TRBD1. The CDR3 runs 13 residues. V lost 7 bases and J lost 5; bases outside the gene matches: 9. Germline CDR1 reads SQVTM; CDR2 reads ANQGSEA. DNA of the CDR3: TGCAGCGCCTCAGGACAGGGGACCCACGAGCAGTACTTC. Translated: CSASGQGTHEQYF.

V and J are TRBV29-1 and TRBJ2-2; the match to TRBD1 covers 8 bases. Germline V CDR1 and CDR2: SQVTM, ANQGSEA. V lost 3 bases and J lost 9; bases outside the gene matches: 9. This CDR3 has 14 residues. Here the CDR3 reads CSVDRSGGGRELFF. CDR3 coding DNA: TGCAGCGTTGACCGCTCAGGGGGCGGGCGGGAGCTGTTTTTT.

The chain's CDR3 is CASSPRHTGQGDEKLFF. CDR3 nucleotide sequence: TGTGCCAGCTCACCACGTCACACGGGACAGGGTGACGAAAAACTGTTTTTT. The gene calls are TRBV18 and TRBJ1-4; TRBD1 matches 9 bases. The CDR3 spans 17 residues. Germline lookup yields CDR1 KGHSH and CDR2 LQKENI. The V gene end was trimmed by 1 base and the J gene end by 8 bases; junction bases not matched to a gene: 11.

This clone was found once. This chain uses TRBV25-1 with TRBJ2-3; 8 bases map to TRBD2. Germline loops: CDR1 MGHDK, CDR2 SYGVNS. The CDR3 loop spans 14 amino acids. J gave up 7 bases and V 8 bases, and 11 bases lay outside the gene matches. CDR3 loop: CASQYGTRSHTQYF. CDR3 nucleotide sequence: TGTGCCAGCCAATACGGGACTAGGTCGCATACGCAGTATTTT.

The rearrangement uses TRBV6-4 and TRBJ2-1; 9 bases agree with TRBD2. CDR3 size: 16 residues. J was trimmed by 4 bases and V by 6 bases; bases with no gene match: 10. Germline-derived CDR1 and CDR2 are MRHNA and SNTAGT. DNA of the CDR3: TGTGCCAGCAGCACGATTCTAGCGGGAAGATACAATGAGCAGTTCTTC. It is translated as CASSTILAGRYNEQFF.

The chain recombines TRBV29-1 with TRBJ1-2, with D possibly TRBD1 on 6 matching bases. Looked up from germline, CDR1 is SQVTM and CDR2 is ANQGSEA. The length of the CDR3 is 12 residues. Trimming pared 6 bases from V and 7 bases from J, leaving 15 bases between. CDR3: CSVDQGSGGYTF. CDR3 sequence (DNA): TGCAGCGTGGACCAGGGGTCGGGTGGCTACACCTTC.

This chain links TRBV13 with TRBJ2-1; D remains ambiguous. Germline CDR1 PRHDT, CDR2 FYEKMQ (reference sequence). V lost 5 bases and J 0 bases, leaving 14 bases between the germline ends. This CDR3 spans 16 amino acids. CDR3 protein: CASSVERKSSYNEQFF. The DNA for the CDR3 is TGTGCCAGCAGCGTTGAGCGAAAAAGCTCCTACAATGAGCAGTTCTTC.

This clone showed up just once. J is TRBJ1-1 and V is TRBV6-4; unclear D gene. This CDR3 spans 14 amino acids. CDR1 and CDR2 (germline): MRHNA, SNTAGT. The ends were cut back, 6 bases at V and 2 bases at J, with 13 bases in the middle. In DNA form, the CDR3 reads TGTGCCAGCAGAGATACGAACAGTAACACTGAAGCTTTCTTT. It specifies CASRDTNSNTEAFF.

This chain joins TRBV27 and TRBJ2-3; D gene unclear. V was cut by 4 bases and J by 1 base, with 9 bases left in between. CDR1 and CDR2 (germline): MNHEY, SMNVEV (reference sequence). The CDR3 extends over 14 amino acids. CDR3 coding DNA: TGTGCCAGCAGTTCTTTCCGGGGCACAGATACGCAGTATTTT. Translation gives CASSSFRGTDTQYF.

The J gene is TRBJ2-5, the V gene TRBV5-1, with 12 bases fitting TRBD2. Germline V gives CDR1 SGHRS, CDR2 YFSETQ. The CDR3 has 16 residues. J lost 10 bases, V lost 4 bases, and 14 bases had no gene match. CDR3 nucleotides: TGCGCCAGCAGCCTTCCGACTAGCGGGGGACCTTGGGGCCAGTACTTC. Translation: CASSLPTSGGPWGQYF.

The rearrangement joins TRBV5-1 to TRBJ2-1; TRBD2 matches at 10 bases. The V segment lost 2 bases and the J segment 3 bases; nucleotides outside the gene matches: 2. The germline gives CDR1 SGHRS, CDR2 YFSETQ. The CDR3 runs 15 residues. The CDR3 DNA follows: TGCGCCAGCAGCTTAGGACTAGCGGTCTACAATGAGCAGTTCTTC. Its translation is CASSLGLAVYNEQFF.

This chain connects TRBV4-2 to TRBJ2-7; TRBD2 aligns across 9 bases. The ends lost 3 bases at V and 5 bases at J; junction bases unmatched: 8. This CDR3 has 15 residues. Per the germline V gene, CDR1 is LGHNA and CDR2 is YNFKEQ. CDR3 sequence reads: CASSQGSGSRHEQYF. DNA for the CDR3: TGTGCCAGCAGCCAGGGTAGCGGGAGCCGACACGAGCAGTACTTC.

The CDR3: CASSTPQGGRNEKLFF. CDR3 bases: TGTGCCAGCAGTACCCCCCAAGGGGGAAGGAATGAAAAACTGTTTTTT. The gene calls are TRBV28 and TRBJ1-4; D may be TRBD1 (6 bases). The germline V gene encodes CDR1 MDHEN and CDR2 SYDVKM. V shed 5 bases and J shed 5 bases, with 18 bases lying between them. The CDR3 loop spans 16 amino acids.

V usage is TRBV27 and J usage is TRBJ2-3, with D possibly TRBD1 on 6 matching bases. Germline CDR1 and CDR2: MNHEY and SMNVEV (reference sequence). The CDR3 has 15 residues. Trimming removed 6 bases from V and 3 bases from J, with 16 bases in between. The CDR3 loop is CASRPTGSVTDTQYF. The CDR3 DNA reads TGTGCCAGCAGACCTACAGGGAGTGTGACAGATACGCAGTATTTT.

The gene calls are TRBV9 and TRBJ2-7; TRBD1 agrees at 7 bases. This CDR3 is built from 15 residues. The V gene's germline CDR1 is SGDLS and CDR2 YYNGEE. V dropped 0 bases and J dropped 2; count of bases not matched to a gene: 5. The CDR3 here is CASSVGGRGTYEQYF. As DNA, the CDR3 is TGTGCCAGCAGCGTAGGTGGCAGGGGGACCTACGAGCAGTACTTC.

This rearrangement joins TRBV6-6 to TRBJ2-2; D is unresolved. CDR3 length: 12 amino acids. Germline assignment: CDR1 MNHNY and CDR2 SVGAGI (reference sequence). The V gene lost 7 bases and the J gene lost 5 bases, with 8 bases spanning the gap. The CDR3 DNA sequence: TGTGCCAGCACCCCCCGTACCGGGGAGCTGTTTTTT. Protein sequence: CASTPRTGELFF.

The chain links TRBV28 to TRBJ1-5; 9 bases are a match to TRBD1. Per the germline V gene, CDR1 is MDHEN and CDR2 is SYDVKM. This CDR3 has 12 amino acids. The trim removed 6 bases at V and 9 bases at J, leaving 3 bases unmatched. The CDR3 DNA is TGTGCCAGCAGACAGGGGGCCGCGCCCCAGCATTTT. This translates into CASRQGAAPQHF. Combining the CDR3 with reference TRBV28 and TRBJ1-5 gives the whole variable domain DVKVTQSSRYLVKRTGEKVFLECVQDMDHENMFWYRQDPGLGLRLIYFSYDVKMKEKGDIPEGYSVSREKKERFSLILESASTNQTSMYLCASRQGAAPQHFGDGTRLSIL.

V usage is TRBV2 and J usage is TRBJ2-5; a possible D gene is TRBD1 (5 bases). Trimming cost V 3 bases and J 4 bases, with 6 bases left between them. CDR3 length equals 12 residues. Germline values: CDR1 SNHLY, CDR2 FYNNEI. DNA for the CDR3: TGTGCCAGCAGTGAGGGGCGAGAGACCCAGTACTTC. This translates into CASSEGRETQYF.

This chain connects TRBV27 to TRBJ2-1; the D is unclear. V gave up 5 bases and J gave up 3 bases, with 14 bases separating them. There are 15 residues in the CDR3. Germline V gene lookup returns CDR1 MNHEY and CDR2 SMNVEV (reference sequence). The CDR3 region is CASSTDGSYYNEQFF. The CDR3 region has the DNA TGTGCCAGCAGTACCGACGGGTCCTACTACAATGAGCAGTTCTTC.

CDR3 DNA sequence: TGTGCCATCAGTGAGTACGGGAGGGGGCAGTACTTC. Translating gives CAISEYGRGQYF. The chain is built from TRBV10-3 and TRBJ2-7; 8 nucleotides line up with TRBD2. V lost 1 base to trimming and J lost 9 bases; unmatched junction nucleotides: 2. From germline, CDR1 is ENHRY and CDR2 SYGVKD. The CDR3 spans 12 residues.

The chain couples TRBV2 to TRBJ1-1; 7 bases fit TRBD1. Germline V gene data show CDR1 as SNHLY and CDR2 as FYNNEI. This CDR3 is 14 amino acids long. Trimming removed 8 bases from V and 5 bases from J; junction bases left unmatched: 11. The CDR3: CASLSGGFETEAFF. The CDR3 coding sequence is TGTGCCAGCCTATCAGGGGGGTTTGAGACTGAAGCTTTCTTT.

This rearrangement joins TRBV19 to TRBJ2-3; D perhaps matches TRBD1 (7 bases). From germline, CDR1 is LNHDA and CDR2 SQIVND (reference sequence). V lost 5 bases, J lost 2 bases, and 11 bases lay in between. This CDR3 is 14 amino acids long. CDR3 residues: CASSQGDSTDTQYF. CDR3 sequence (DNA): TGTGCCAGTAGTCAGGGGGACTCCACAGATACGCAGTATTTT.

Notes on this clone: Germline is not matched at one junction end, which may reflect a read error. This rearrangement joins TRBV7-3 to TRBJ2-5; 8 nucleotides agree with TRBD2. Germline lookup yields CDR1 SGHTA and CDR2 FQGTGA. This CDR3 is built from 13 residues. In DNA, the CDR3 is TGTGCCAGCAGCATAACGGGGGGGAAGACCCAGTACTTC. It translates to CASSITGGKTQYF.

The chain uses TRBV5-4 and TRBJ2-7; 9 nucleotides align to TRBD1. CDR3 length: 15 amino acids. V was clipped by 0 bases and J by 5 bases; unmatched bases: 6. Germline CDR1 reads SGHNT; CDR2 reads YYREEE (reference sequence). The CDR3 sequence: CASSLAGTGSDEQYF. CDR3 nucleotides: TGTGCCAGCAGCTTGGCGGGGACAGGGTCGGACGAGCAGTACTTC.

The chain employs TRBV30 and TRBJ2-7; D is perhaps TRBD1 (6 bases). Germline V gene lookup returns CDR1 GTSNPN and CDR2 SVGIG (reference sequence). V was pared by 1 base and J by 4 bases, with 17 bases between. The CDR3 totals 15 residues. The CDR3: CAWSATGSRRYEQYF. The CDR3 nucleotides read TGTGCCTGGAGTGCTACAGGGAGCCGCCGTTACGAGCAGTACTTC.

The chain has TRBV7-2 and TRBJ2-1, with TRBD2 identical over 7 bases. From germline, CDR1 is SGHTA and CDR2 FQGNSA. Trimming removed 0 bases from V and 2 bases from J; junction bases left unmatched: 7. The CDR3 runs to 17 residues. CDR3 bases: TGTGCCAGCAGCTTAGCCGGAGCAGGGAGGGCCTACAATGAGCAGTTCTTC. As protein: CASSLAGAGRAYNEQFF.

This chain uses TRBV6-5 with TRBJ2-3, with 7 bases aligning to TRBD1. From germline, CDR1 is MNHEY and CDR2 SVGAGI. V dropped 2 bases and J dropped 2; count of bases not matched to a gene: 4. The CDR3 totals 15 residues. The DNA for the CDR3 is TGTGCCAGCAGTTACGCACAGGGGACCACAGATACGCAGTATTTT. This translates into CASSYAQGTTDTQYF.

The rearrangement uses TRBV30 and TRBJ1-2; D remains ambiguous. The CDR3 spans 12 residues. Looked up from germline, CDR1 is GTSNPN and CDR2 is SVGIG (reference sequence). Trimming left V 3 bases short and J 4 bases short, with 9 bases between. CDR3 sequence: CAWRVQSYGYTF. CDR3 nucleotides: TGTGCCTGGAGGGTACAGAGCTATGGCTACACCTTC.